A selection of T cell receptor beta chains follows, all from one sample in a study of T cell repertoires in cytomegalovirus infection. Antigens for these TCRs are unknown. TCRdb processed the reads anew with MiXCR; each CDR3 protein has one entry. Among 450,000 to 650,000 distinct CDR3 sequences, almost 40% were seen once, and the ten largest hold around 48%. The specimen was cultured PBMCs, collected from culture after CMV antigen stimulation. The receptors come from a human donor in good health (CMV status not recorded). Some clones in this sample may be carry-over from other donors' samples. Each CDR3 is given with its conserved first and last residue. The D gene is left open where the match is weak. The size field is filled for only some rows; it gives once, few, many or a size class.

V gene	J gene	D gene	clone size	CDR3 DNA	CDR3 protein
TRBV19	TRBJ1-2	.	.	TGTGCCAGTAGCCGGAGACATGGCTACACCTTC	CASSRRHGYTF
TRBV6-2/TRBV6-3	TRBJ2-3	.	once	TGTGCCAGCAGCCAATCTCCGAGCACAGATACGCAGTATTTT	CASSQSPSTDTQYF
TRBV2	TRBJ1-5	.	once	TGTGCCAGCAGTGCCCAACGCCCCCTTAATCAGCCCCAGCATTTT	CASSAQRPLNQPQHF
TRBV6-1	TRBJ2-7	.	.	TGTGCCAGCAGCCCCTCAGGGGGACTAGGGGGATACGAGCAGTACTTC	CASSPSGGLGGYEQYF
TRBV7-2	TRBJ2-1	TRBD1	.	TGTGCCAGCAGCTCAGAACAGGGACAGGAGCAGTTCTTC	CASSSEQGQEQFF
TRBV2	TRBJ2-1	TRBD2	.	TGTGCCAGCAGGGGAACGACTAGCGGAGGAGGGAATGAGCAGTTCTTC	CASRGTTSGGGNEQFF
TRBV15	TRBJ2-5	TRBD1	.	TGTGCCACCAGCAGGCGACAGGGCCCAGAGACCCAGTACTTC	CATSRRQGPETQYF
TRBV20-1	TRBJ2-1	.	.	TGCAGTGCTAGAGTGCACAGCGATGAGCAGTTCTTC	CSARVHSDEQFF
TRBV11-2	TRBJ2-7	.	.	TGTGCCACCAGACGGGTTGGGTCCTACGAGCAGTACTTC	CATRRVGSYEQYF
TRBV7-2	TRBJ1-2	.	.	TGTGCCAGCAGCCTGAGACGCGGGGACGAATACAACTTC	CASSLRRGDEYNF
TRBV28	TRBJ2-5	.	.	TGTGCCAGCAGTTTGTCTAGCTTGTACCAAGAGACCCAGTACTTC	CASSLSSLYQETQYF
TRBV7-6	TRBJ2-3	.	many	TGTGCCAGCAGCTTAGTCAGGGAAGATACGCAGTATTTT	CASSLVREDTQYF
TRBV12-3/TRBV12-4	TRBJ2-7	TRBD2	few	TGTGCCAGCAGCCATCCGGGACTAGCGGGATTGAGTGTGTACGAGCAGTACTTC	CASSHPGLAGLSVYEQYF
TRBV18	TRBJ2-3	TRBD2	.	TGTGCCAGCTCACCGACTAGCGGCACAGATACGCAGTATTTT	CASSPTSGTDTQYF
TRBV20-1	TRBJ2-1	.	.	TGCAGTGCTAGAGTTCCCTCTTATGACCCAGGGCTCAAATCCTACAATGAGCAGTTCTTC	CSARVPSYDPGLKSYNEQFF
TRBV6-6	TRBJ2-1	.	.	TGTGCCAGCCGAATCATAACTTCCTACAATGAGCAGTTCTTC	CASRIITSYNEQFF
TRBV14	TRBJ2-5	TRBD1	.	TGTGCCAGCAGCCAAGCTATATACAGGGGGCGCAGGGAGACCCAGTACTTC	CASSQAIYRGRRETQYF